This T cell receptor beta chain is drawn from a study of cytomegalovirus exposure and HLA in healthy donors. Study-level findings and limits: Clusters of TCRs from the first cohort tended to co-occur in the roughly 120 validation repertoires (as a later analysis found). It was reported that the classifier diagnosed cytomegalovirus status with high specificity and sensitivity in both the original and validation cohorts. Specificity of a few CMV-associated chains for CMV antigens was verified in vitro. There were 164 TCR beta chains listed as cytomegalovirus-associated.

The repertoire was sequenced with immunoSEQ multiplex PCR; TCRdb's copy has only in-frame clones and lacks some. This sample yields some 170,000 clones, of which 86% are seen a single time; less than 3.5% belongs to the top ten. Comment on this clone: Its antigen remains unidentified.

Sequencing used PBMCs. The receptor was isolated from a young man in good health and CMV-seropositive.

CDR3 in amino acids: CASLGLAPQETQYF. CDR3 in DNA: TGTGCCAGCCTTGGACTAGCTCCTCAAGAGACCCAGTACTTC. The V and J genes are TRBV2 and TRBJ2-5, with TRBD2 identical over 8 bases. The CDR3 runs 14 residues. V was clipped by 8 bases and J by 2 bases; unmatched bases: 7. Germline V gene lookup returns CDR1 SNHLY and CDR2 FYNNEI.